The clone carrying this T cell receptor beta chain was seen at least ten times. Its target is not known. This record comes from a study of spatial heterogeneity in lung cancer. TCRdb independently ran MiXCR on the 5' RACE reads; one entry per CDR3 protein. The sample lists fewer than 20,000 distinct CDR3 sequences, 5.5% to 6% occurring once. Study results and caveats: Tumor mutation count correlated with how many alpha and beta TCRs expanded intratumorally.

Germline CDR1 and CDR2: MDHEN and SYDVKM. This CDR3 comprises 13 residues. V was cut by 3 bases and J by 4 bases, with 8 bases left in between. The time point here: sample taken at primary tumor resection. The receptor was isolated from a female donor with early-stage non-small cell lung cancer. The sequences come from lung tumor tissue, collected at surgery. The chain recombines TRBV28 with TRBJ2-3; D unclear. The CDR3 here is CASSFGVPDTQYF. CDR3 coding DNA: TGTGCCAGCAGTTTTGGTGTCCCAGATACGCAGTATTTT.